The 11 T cell receptor beta chains below come from one sample, sequenced in a study of blood T cells in healthy people across ages. Together with a sample-barcoded 5' primer, a J-beta primer mix was included in a second PCR lasting about 6 to 11 cycles. MiXCR, run by TCRdb on the 5' RACE reads, gives a single entry per CDR3 protein. The table records about 1.6 million distinct CDR3 sequences, 30% to 35% of them present only once. Sequencing was done on a sample of blood. The receptors stem from a woman in her twenties or thirties in good health.

As concerns this clonotype: One end of the junction does not line up with germline, which may come from a read error. The rearrangement uses TRBV9 and TRBJ1-5, with D unclear. This CDR3 region has 14 residues. From germline, CDR1 is SGDLS and CDR2 YYNGEE. The CDR3: CASSSTGSNQLQHF. In DNA form, the CDR3 reads TGTGCCAGCAGCTCCACCGGTAGCAATCAGCTCCAGCATTTT.

The rearrangement joins TRBV27 to TRBJ2-1; the D is unclear. This CDR3 region has 12 residues. Between the trimmed V and J ends, which lost 8 bases and 10 bases, there was a span of 15 bases. The germline V gene encodes CDR1 MNHEY and CDR2 SMNVEV (reference sequence). CDR3 nucleotides: TGTGCCAGCTATACGACTGCCACAGAGCAGTTCTTC. This sequence encodes CASYTTATEQFF.

To note about this clonotype: One end of the junction is discordant with germline, which a read error may explain. This chain uses TRBV7-2 with TRBJ2-3; D gene uncertain. The germline V gene has CDR1 SGHTA and CDR2 FQGNSA. The CDR3 spans 13 residues. The CDR3: CAGSSALSDTQYF. The CDR3 coding sequence is TGTGCCGGCAGCTCCGCCCTCTCGGATACGCAGTATTTT.

The chain joins TRBV5-1 to TRBJ2-1; tentatively, D is TRBD2 (5 bases). The CDR3 has 15 residues. The germline gives CDR1 SGHRS, CDR2 YFSETQ. Deletions cut 0 bases from V and 2 bases from J, with 9 bases between. In DNA, the CDR3 is TGCGCCAGCAGCTTGGCCGACGGGGCCTACAATGAGCAGTTCTTC. Translated, it gives CASSLADGAYNEQFF.

This clonotype was seen ten or more times. V gene TRBV27 combines with J gene TRBJ2-5; D may be TRBD1 or TRBD2 (5 bases each). This CDR3 has 14 amino acids. Trimming stripped 1 base from V and 1 base from J, with 7 bases between. Germline assignment: CDR1 MNHEY and CDR2 SMNVEV (reference sequence). The DNA of the CDR3 is TGTGCCAGCAGTTTATGGGGGAGCCAAGAGACCCAGTACTTC. The encoded protein is CASSLWGSQETQYF.

The rearrangement joins TRBV19 to TRBJ2-5; TRBD1 aligns across 11 bases. CDR1 and CDR2 (germline): LNHDA, SQIVND (reference sequence). The length of the CDR3 is 14 residues. V was clipped by 7 bases and J by 11 bases; unmatched bases: 12. In nucleotides, the CDR3 is TGTGCCAGTACCGCTGGACAGGGGGCGAGTGAGCAGTACTTC. Amino acid sequence: CASTAGQGASEQYF.

This chain links TRBV4-1 with TRBJ1-5; no firm D call. Germline CDR1 is MGHRA and CDR2 is YSYEKL. V was cut by 0 bases and J by 1 base, with 7 bases left in between. This CDR3 comprises 15 residues. DNA for the CDR3: TGCGCCAGCAGCCAAGATGCCCCGAGCAATCAGCCCCAGCATTTT. It encodes CASSQDAPSNQPQHF.

A word on this clonotype: One end of the junction fails to match germline, which may point to a read error. The chain's CDR3 is CSAGKLAGDEETHYF. The DNA of the CDR3 is TGCAGTGCTGGGAAACTAGCGGGAGACGAAGAGACCCATTACTTC. The chain carries TRBV20-1 and TRBJ2-5; the match to TRBD2 covers 11 bases. There are 15 residues in the CDR3. The germline V gene encodes CDR1 DFQATT and CDR2 SNEGSKA (reference sequence).

The chain recombines TRBV6-1 with TRBJ2-2; D is perhaps TRBD2 (5 bases). Trimming stripped 6 bases from V and 5 bases from J, with 13 bases between. This CDR3 region has 14 residues. The V gene's germline CDR1 is MNHNS and CDR2 SASEGT. Here the CDR3 DNA reads TGTGCCAGCAGGAACGAACAGCGGACCGGGGAGCTGTTTTTT. Amino acids: CASRNEQRTGELFF.

Remarks on this clonotype: Since a much larger clone is just one base distant, this may be a read error. This chain uses TRBV20-1 with TRBJ2-5, with D uncertain. The CDR3 contains 14 residues. Trimming removed 5 bases from V and 3 bases from J, with 16 bases in between. Germline V gene lookup returns CDR1 DFQATT and CDR2 SNEGSKA (reference sequence). The CDR3 loop is CSAWFGWQKETQYF. For the CDR3, the DNA is TGCAGTGCTTGGTTTGGCTGGCAGAAAGAGACCCAGTACTTC.

The chain carries TRBV12-3 or TRBV12-4 and TRBJ2-5; D uncertain. CDR3 size: 15 residues. V lost 3 bases to trimming and J lost 5 bases, with 16 bases between them. The DNA of the CDR3 is TGTGCCAGCAGTTTTTCTGCGACGGTGCGGGAGACCCAGTACTTC. Its translation is CASSFSATVRETQYF.